These T cell receptor beta chains were read from a single sample in a study of T-cell memory formation after mild COVID-19. One entry per CDR3 protein, called by TCRdb with MiXCR from the 5' RACE reads. There are approximately 570,000 distinct CDR3 sequences in the sample; roughly 18% occur only once, and about 12% lies in the top ten. The sequenced material came from PBMCs or a T cell subset sorted from them (not recorded which). These receptors all come from an adult woman who had mild COVID-19 (a few samples of this study predate the infection). Cell type and time point are not known. Each CDR3 is given with its conserved first and last residue. D genes are given only for firm matches. Clone size appears in some rows only: once, few, many, or a class for an expanded clone.

cdr3_nt cdr3_aa clone_size j_call v_call d_call
TGTGCCAGCAGCCAGCGACGGGAGACCCAGTACTTC CASSQRRETQYF many TRBJ2-5 TRBV3-1 -
TGTGCCAGCAGCGATGCGAGCGGGGGCGGAGATACGCAGTATTTT CASSDASGGGDTQYF - TRBJ2-3 TRBV7-9 TRBD2
TGTGCCAGCAGTAATACAGGGATTGGAAACACCATATATTTT CASSNTGIGNTIYF - TRBJ1-3 TRBV6-6 -
TGCAGTGCTAGTTACAGGGCCGGTTACCCCGAGCAGTACTTC CSASYRAGYPEQYF - TRBJ2-7 TRBV20-1 -
TGCAGCGTTGGGGGACTAGCGGGGGATCCCTACGAGCAGTACTTC CSVGGLAGDPYEQYF - TRBJ2-7 TRBV29-1 TRBD2
TGCAGCGCGTACAGGACCCAAACTGAAGCTTTCTTT CSAYRTQTEAFF - TRBJ1-1 TRBV29-1 -
TGTGCCAGCAGCTACATGGGGCTTCAGCCCCAGCATTTT CASSYMGLQPQHF few TRBJ1-5 TRBV5-5 -
TGCAGCGTTGGCGGGACGGTTAATAACAATGAGCAGTTCTTC CSVGGTVNNNEQFF - TRBJ2-1 TRBV29-1 -
TGTGCCATCAGCGCCGGGGCTGTCTACGAGCAGTACTTC CAISAGAVYEQYF - TRBJ2-7 TRBV10-3 -
TGTGCCAGCAGCCCTCTAGGAGGGAGGGTAGACAATGAGCAGTTCTTC CASSPLGGRVDNEQFF few TRBJ2-1 TRBV4-2 TRBD2
TGTGCCACCAGTGATTTGGGACAGGGAAACAGTAATGAGCAGTTCTTC CATSDLGQGNSNEQFF many TRBJ2-1 TRBV24-1 TRBD1
TGTGCCAGCAGCTTAGGTGCCGGAATAGCCAAAAACATTCAGTACTTC CASSLGAGIAKNIQYF - TRBJ2-4 TRBV11-2 -
TGTGCTAGTGGTTTGGCACGGGAGCTGTTTTTT CASGLARELFF few TRBJ2-2 TRBV12-5 -
TGTGCCAGCAGCCAAGATCTTACTCCCGGGGGGGAGATACACACCGGGGAGCTGTTTTTT CASSQDLTPGGEIHTGELFF few TRBJ2-2 TRBV3-1 TRBD2
TGTGCCAGCAGCTTAGTAGGACAGGGGGCCCTCTATGGCTACACCTTC CASSLVGQGALYGYTF - TRBJ1-2 TRBV7-2 TRBD1
TGTGCCAGCAGCCAAGACCAACGGACAGGATTATATAATTCACCCCTCCACTTT CASSQDQRTGLYNSPLHF few TRBJ1-6 TRBV4-2 TRBD1
TGTGCCAGCAGCTTGACCCGGGAGCCAAGGAACACTGAAGCTTTCTTT CASSLTREPRNTEAFF few TRBJ1-1 TRBV7-3 -
TGTGCCAGCAGTCCGCGGACTAGCGGGGATACCTACGAGCAGTACTTC CASSPRTSGDTYEQYF few TRBJ2-7 TRBV6-2/TRBV6-3 TRBD2
TGTGCCAGCAGCCCCGATCTATTCACTGAAGCTTTCTTT CASSPDLFTEAFF few TRBJ1-1 TRBV7-9 -
TGTGCCTGGAGGGGGACAGGGGGCCCCTACGAGCAGTACTTC CAWRGTGGPYEQYF - TRBJ2-7 TRBV30 TRBD1
TGTGCCAGCAGCGTAAGTATCAATCAGCCCCAGCATTTT CASSVSINQPQHF few TRBJ1-5 TRBV9 -
TGTGCCAGCAGCATCGCGGGAGGGATCTCCTACAATGAGCAGTTCTTC CASSIAGGISYNEQFF few TRBJ2-1 TRBV7-2 TRBD2
TGTGCCAGCAGCCCCGCTCACGGACTGAACAATGAGCAGTTCTTC CASSPAHGLNNEQFF few TRBJ2-1 TRBV7-3 -
TGCAGTGCTAGCCCTCTGGCCAACCCTGGGGCTGGGGCCAACGTCCTGACTTTC CSASPLANPGAGANVLTF few TRBJ2-6 TRBV20-1 -
TGTGCCAGCAGTTACTGGGGTGGCTACACCTTC CASSYWGGYTF - TRBJ1-2 TRBV6-5 -
TGCGCCAGCAGCGACGGGACAGATGGCCACGGGGGCGGGGAGCTGTTTTTT CASSDGTDGHGGGELFF few TRBJ2-2 TRBV5-1 -
TGCGCCAGCAGCTACGGACAAGTCTACAATGAGCAGTTCTTC CASSYGQVYNEQFF - TRBJ2-1 TRBV5-1 -
TGTGCCAGCAGGACGACAGGGAAGAACACTGAAGCTTTCTTT CASRTTGKNTEAFF - TRBJ1-1 TRBV27 TRBD1
TGTGCCAGCAGCACTGAGGGGCCACTGGCCAACGTCCTGACTTTC CASSTEGPLANVLTF - TRBJ2-6 TRBV12-3/TRBV12-4 -